This entry lists 2 T cell receptor beta chains sequenced from one sample in a study of cytomegalovirus exposure and HLA in healthy donors. The study ran its PCR with 60 Vbeta and 13 Jbeta primers. Libraries were prepared by immunoSEQ multiplex PCR; TCRdb keeps only in-frame clonotypes and omits some of them. Here the sample spans some 100,000 clones, roughly 88% being singletons. The sample taken for sequencing was PBMCs. These receptors were taken from a woman aged 18 to 35 in good health and CMV-seronegative.

This chain connects TRBV28 to TRBJ2-2, with D perhaps TRBD2 (6 bases). The CDR3 has 16 residues. In germline, CDR1 is MDHEN, CDR2 SYDVKM. V was clipped by 5 bases and J by 3 bases, with 16 bases between them. This CDR3 is CASSPAGRLDTGELFF. The CDR3 region has the DNA TGTGCCAGCAGTCCGGCGGGGCGGTTGGACACCGGGGAGCTGTTTTTT.

The chain employs TRBV11-2 and TRBJ2-1, with 14 nucleotides matching TRBD2. The CDR3 has 14 residues. Trimming cost V 4 bases and J 12 bases; bases outside gene matches: 5. Looked up from germline, CDR1 is SGHAT and CDR2 is FQNNGV. CDR3 sequence (DNA): TGTGCCAGCAGCTCGGGACTAGCGGGAGAGGGGCAGTTCTTC. This codes for CASSSGLAGEGQFF. Drawing the rest from reference TRBV11-2 and TRBJ2-1, the complete variable domain is EAGVAQSPRYKIIEKRQSVAFWCNPISGHATLYWYQQILGQGPKLLIQFQNNGVVDDSQLPKDRFSAERLKGVDSTLKIQPAKLEDSAVYLCASSSGLAGEGQFFGPGTRLTVL.